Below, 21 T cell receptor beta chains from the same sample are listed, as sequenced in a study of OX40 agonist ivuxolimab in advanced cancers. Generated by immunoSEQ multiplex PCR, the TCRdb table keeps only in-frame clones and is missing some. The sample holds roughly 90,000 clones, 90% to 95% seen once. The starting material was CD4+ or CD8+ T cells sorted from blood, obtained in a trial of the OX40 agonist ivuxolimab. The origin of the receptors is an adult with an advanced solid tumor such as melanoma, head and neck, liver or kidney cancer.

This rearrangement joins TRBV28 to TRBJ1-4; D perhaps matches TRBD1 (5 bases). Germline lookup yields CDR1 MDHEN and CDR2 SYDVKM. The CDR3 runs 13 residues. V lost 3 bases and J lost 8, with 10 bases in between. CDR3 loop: CASSFDSWEKLFF. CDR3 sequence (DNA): TGTGCCAGCAGTTTCGACAGCTGGGAAAAACTGTTTTTT. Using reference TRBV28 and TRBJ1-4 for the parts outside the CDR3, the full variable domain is DVKVTQSSRYLVKRTGEKVFLECVQDMDHENMFWYRQDPGLGLRLIYFSYDVKMKEKGDIPEGYSVSREKKERFSLILESASTNQTSMYLCASSFDSWEKLFFGSGTQLSVL.

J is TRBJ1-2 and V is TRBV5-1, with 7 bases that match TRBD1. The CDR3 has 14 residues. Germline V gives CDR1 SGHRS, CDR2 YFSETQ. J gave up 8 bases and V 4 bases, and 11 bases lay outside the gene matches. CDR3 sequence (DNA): TGCGCCAGCAGCAGAGGACAGGCCAGTAGAGGCTACACCTTC. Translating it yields CASSRGQASRGYTF.

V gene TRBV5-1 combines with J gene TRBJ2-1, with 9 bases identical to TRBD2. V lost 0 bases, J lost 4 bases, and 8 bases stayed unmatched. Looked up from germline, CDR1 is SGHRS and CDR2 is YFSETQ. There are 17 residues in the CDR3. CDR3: CASSLGSQRGVYNEQFF. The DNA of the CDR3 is TGCGCCAGCAGCTTGGGTTCCCAGCGGGGGGTATACAATGAGCAGTTCTTC.

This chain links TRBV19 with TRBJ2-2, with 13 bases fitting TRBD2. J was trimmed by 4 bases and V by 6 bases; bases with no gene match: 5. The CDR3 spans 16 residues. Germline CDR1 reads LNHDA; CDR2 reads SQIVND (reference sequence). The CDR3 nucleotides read TGTGCCAGTAGCGAGACTAGCGGGGGGCCCACCGGGGAGCTGTTTTTT. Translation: CASSETSGGPTGELFF.

CDR3 in DNA: TGCGCCAGCAGCCCCGGACAGGGAGGCTATGGCTACACCTTC. Its protein is CASSPGQGGYGYTF. The chain joins TRBV4-1 to TRBJ1-2, with 8 nucleotides matching TRBD1. This CDR3 spans 14 amino acids. Per the germline V gene, CDR1 is MGHRA and CDR2 is YSYEKL. J lost 4 bases, V lost 4 bases, and 5 bases had no gene match.

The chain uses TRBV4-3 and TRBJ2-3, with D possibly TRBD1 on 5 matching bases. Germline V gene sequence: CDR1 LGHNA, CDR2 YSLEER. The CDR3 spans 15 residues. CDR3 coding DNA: TGCCCGGGCAGGGCTGGTGCGAGGAACACAGATACGCAGTATTTT. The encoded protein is CPGRAGARNTDTQYF.

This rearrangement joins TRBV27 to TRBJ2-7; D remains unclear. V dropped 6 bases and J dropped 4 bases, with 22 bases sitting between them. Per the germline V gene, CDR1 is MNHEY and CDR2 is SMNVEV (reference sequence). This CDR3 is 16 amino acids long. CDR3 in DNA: TGTGCCAGCAGGGGCCTCGGTCGGACGTATTTTTACGAGCAGTACTTC. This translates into CASRGLGRTYFYEQYF.

CDR3 residues: CASSLLDLGQPQHF. The CDR3 DNA reads as TGTGCCAGCAGCTTGTTGGACCTTGGGCAGCCCCAGCATTTT. V usage is TRBV5-8 and J usage is TRBJ1-5; D remains ambiguous. V lost 1 base, J lost 7 bases, and 12 bases lay in between. The length of the CDR3 is 14 residues. CDR1 is SGHTS and CDR2 is YDEGEE in the germline V gene. The entire variable domain, with the rest obtained from reference TRBV5-8 and TRBJ1-5, is as follows: EAGVTQSPTHLIKTRGQQATLRCSPISGHTSVYWYQQALGLGLQFLLWYDEGEERNRGNFPPRFSGRQFPNYSSELNVNALELEDSALYLCASSLLDLGQPQHFGDGTRLSIL.

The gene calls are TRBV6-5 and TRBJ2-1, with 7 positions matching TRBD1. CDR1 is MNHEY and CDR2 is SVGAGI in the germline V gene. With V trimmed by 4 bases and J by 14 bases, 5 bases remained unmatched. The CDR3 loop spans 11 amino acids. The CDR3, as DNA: TGTGCCAGCAGTTCGACAGGGTACGAGTTCTTC. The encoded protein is CASSSTGYEFF.

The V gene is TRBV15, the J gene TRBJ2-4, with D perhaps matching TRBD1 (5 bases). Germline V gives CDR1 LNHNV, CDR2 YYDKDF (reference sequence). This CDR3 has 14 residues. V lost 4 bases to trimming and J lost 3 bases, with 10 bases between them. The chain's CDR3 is CATSIRDGKNIQYF. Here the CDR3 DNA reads TGTGCCACCAGCATCAGGGATGGCAAAAACATTCAGTACTTC. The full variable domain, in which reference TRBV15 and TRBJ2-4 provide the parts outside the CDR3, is DAMVIQNPRYQVTQFGKPVTLSCSQTLNHNVMYWYQQKSSQAPKLLFHYYDKDFNNEADTPDNFQSRRPNTSFCFLDIRSPGLGDTAMYLCATSIRDGKNIQYFGAGTRLSVL.

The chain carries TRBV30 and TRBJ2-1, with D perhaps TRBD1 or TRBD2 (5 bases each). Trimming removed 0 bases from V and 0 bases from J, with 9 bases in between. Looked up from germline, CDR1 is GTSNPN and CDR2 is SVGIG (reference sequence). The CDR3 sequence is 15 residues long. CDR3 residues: CAWSVMGTSYNEQFF. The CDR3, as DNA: TGTGCCTGGAGTGTAATGGGGACCTCCTACAATGAGCAGTTCTTC. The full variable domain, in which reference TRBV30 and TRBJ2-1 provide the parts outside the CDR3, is SQTIHQWPATLVQPVGSPLSLECTVEGTSNPNLYWYRQAAGRGLQLLFYSVGIGQISSEVPQNLSASRPQDRQFILSSKKLLLSDSGFYLCAWSVMGTSYNEQFFGPGTRLTVL.

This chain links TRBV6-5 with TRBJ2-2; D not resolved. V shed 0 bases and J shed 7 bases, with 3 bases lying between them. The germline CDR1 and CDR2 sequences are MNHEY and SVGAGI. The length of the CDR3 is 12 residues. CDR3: CASSYSRGELFF. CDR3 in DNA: TGTGCCAGCAGTTACTCGCGCGGGGAGCTGTTTTTT.

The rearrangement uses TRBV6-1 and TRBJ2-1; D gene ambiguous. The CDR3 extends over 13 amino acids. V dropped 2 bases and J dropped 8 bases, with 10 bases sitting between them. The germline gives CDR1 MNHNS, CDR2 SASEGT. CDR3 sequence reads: CASSEKPIDEQFF. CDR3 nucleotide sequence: TGTGCCAGCAGTGAAAAACCTATCGATGAGCAGTTCTTC.

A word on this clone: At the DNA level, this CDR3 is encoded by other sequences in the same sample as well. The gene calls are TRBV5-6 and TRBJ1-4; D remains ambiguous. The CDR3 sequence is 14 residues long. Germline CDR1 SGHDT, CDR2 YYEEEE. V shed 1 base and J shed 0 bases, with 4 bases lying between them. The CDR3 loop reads CASSLLATNEKLFF. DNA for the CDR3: TGTGCCAGCAGCTTGCTGGCAACTAATGAAAAACTGTTTTTT.

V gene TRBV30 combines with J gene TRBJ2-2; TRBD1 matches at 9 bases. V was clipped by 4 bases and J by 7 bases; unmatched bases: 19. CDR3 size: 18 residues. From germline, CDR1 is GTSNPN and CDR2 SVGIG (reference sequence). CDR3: CAWNLDDLQGAWDGELFF. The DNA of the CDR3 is TGTGCCTGGAACCTAGACGATTTACAGGGGGCTTGGGACGGGGAGCTGTTTTTT.

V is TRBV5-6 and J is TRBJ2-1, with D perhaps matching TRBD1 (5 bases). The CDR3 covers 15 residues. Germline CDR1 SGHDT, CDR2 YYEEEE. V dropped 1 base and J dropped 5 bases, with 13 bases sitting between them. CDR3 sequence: CASSLPPWGDNEQFF. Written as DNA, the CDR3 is TGTGCCAGCAGCTTGCCCCCCTGGGGCGACAATGAGCAGTTCTTC. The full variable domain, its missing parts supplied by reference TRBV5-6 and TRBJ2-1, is DAGVTQSPTHLIKTRGQQVTLRCSPKSGHDTVSWYQQALGQGPQFIFQYYEEEERQRGNFPDRFSGHQFPNYSSELNVNALLLGDSALYLCASSLPPWGDNEQFFGPGTRLTVL.

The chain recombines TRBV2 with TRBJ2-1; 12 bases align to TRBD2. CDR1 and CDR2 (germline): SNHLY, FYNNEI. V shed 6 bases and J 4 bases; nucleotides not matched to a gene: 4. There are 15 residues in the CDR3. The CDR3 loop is CASSRLAGEYNEQFF. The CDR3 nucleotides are TGTGCCAGCAGCAGACTAGCGGGAGAGTACAATGAGCAGTTCTTC.

The DNA for the CDR3 is TGCGCCAGCAGTTACGAGCAGTACTTC. This encodes CASSYEQYF. The rearrangement links TRBV10-1 to TRBJ2-7, with D unclear. Germline V gives CDR1 WNHNN, CDR2 SYGVQD (reference sequence). The CDR3 runs to 9 residues. Trimming shortened V by 5 bases and J by 4 bases, and 0 bases separated the two germline ends.

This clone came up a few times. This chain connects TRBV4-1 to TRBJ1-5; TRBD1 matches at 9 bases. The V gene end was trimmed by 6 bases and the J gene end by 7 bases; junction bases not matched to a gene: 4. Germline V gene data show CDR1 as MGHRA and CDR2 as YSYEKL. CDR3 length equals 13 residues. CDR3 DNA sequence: TGCGCCAGCAGTTCGACAGGGGGGCAGCCCCAGCATTTT. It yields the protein CASSSTGGQPQHF.

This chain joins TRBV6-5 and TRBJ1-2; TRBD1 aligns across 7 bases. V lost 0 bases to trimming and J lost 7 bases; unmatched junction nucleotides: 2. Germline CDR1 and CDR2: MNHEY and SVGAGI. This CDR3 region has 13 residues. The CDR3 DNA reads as TGTGCCAGCAGTTACTCGGGACAGCGTGGCTACACCTTC. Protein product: CASSYSGQRGYTF.

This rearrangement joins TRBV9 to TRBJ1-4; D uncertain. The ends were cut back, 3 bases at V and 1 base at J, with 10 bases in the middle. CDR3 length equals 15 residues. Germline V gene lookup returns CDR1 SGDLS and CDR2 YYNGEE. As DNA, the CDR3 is TGTGCCAGCAGCGACGAGGGCCGAACTAATGAAAAACTGTTTTTT. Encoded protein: CASSDEGRTNEKLFF. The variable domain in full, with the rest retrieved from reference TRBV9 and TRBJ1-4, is DSGVTQTPKHLITATGQRVTLRCSPRSGDLSVYWYQQSLDQGLQFLIQYYNGEERAKGNILERFSAQQFPDLHSELNLSSLELGDSALYFCASSDEGRTNEKLFFGSGTQLSVL.